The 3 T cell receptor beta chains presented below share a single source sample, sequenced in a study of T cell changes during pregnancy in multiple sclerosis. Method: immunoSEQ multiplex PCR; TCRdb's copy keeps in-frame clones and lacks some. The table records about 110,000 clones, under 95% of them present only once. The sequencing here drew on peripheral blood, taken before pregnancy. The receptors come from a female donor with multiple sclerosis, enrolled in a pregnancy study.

CDR3 region: CASSDPRQGGTQETQYF. CDR3 DNA sequence: TGTGCCAGCAGTGATCCTCGGCAGGGAGGGACACAAGAGACCCAGTACTTC. The chain combines TRBV2 with TRBJ2-5; tentatively, D is TRBD2 (7 bases). CDR3 length: 17 amino acids. Trimming pared 3 bases from V and 2 bases from J, leaving 19 bases between. Germline loops: CDR1 SNHLY, CDR2 FYNNEI.

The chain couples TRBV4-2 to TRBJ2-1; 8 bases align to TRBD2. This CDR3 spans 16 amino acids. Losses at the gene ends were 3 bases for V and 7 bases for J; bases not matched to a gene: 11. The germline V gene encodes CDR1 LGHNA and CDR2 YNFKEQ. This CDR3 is CASSQGEGTRGNEQFF. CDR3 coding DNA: TGTGCCAGCAGCCAGGGTGAGGGGACTAGAGGTAATGAGCAGTTCTTC.

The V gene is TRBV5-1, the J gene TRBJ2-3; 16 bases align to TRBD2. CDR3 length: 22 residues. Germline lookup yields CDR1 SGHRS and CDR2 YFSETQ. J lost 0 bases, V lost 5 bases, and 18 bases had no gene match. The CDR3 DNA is TGCGCCAGCAGACACCGTCCCCGCGGGGGGACTAGCGGGAGGGGGAGCACAGATACGCAGTATTTT. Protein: CASRHRPRGGTSGRGSTDTQYF.